The rows below give T cell receptor beta chains drawn from one sample of a study of blood T cells in healthy people across ages. TCRdb itself ran the 5' RACE reads through MiXCR, one entry per CDR3 protein. This repertoire shows about a million distinct CDR3 sequences, just over 50% found once; its top ten account for about a fifth. Sequencing was carried out using blood. These receptors were collected from an older woman in good health. The CDR3 runs from the conserved cysteine through the conserved F or W. A D gene is named only where the DNA matches it firmly. The size of a clone is reported for some rows only, either as once, few or many, or as a class for expanded clones.

V	size	D	J	DNA	CDR3
TRBV20-1	NA	TRBD1	TRBJ2-7	TGCAGTGCTCCGGACAGGGTTCACTACGAGCAGTACTTC	CSAPDRVHYEQYF
TRBV6-2/TRBV6-3	NA	TRBD2	TRBJ2-5	TGTGCCAGCAGTGGGGGGGGTCAGCAAGAGACCCAGTACTTC	CASSGGGQQETQYF
TRBV7-3	NA	NA	TRBJ2-3	TGTGCCAGCAGCCCCACTGGGAATACGCAGTATTTT	CASSPTGNTQYF
TRBV7-9	once	NA	TRBJ1-4	TGTGCCAGCAGCTTAAACGAGCCAACTAATGAAAAACTGTTTTTT	CASSLNEPTNEKLFF
TRBV20-1	once	NA	TRBJ1-1	TGCAGTGCCCCCCTACGCGCGGCGGGCACTGAAGCTTTCTTT	CSAPLRAAGTEAFF
TRBV29-1	NA	NA	TRBJ2-3	TGCAGCGGAACCGGGACATCTAGCACAGATACGCAGTATTTT	CSGTGTSSTDTQYF
TRBV27	NA	NA	TRBJ1-2	TGTGCCAGCAGTTTTAACGGACAGCGCACTAACTATGGCTACACCTTC	CASSFNGQRTNYGYTF
TRBV20-1	NA	TRBD2	TRBJ2-4	TGCAGTACTAGAAGAGAGGGACTAGCGGCGGCCAAAAGCATTCAGTACTTC	CSTRREGLAAAKSIQYF
TRBV4-1	NA	TRBD1	TRBJ1-5	TGCGCCAGCAGCCAGACGACAGGGGGCAGCAATCAGCCCCAGCATTTT	CASSQTTGGSNQPQHF
TRBV6-2/TRBV6-3	once	TRBD2	TRBJ2-7	TGTGCCAGCAGTTACTCGGGACTATTTAACTCCTACGAGCAGTACTTC	CASSYSGLFNSYEQYF
TRBV27	few	NA	TRBJ1-6	TGTGCCAGCAGTTTAGAGGGTCATTCACCCCTCCACTTT	CASSLEGHSPLHF
TRBV28	once	TRBD1	TRBJ2-4	TGTGCCAGCAGTTCCCTAAACAGGGGGAACATTCAGTACTTC	CASSSLNRGNIQYF
TRBV28	NA	NA	TRBJ1-5	TGTGCCAGCAGCCATAGGGGGATTAGCAATCAGCCCCAGCATTTT	CASSHRGISNQPQHF
TRBV29-1	few	NA	TRBJ1-2	TGCAGCGTTGAAGATGAAGGAATTTCTGGCTACACCTTC	CSVEDEGISGYTF
TRBV6-6	NA	NA	TRBJ1-6	TGTGCCAGCAGTTACGGCAGGGAGGACTCACCCCTCCACTTT	CASSYGREDSPLHF
TRBV5-1	NA	TRBD1	TRBJ1-2	TGTGCCAGCAGCGAGGACAGGTTGGCAGGGGGCTACACCTTC	CASSEDRLAGGYTF
TRBV6-5	few	TRBD1	TRBJ2-3	TGTGCCACACACAGGGGATTTGCAGATACGCAGTATTTT	CATHRGFADTQYF
TRBV4-1	NA	NA	TRBJ2-7	TGCGCCAGCAGCCAATTCTATTCCCCGGGGCCCTACGAGCAGTACTTC	CASSQFYSPGPYEQYF
TRBV7-8	once	TRBD1	TRBJ2-7	TGTGCCAGCAGCGCCGACAGGGGTGATAGGTTCGAGCAGTACTTC	CASSADRGDRFEQYF
TRBV9	NA	NA	TRBJ2-3	TGTGCCAGCAGTCAACAGGGTTCTTACACAGATACGCAGTATTTT	CASSQQGSYTDTQYF
TRBV28	NA	NA	TRBJ2-5	TGTGCCAGCAGTTTAATTGTCGGCGAGACCCAGTACTTC	CASSLIVGETQYF
TRBV30	few	TRBD2	TRBJ2-5	TGTGCCTGGAGTCCTAGCGGATTCGTTTACAATGAGCAGTACTTC	CAWSPSGFVYNEQYF
TRBV7-6	NA	TRBD1	TRBJ1-2	TGTGCCAGCAGCTTAGTTATGACTAGCGGGACAGAGGATGGCTACACCTTC	CASSLVMTSGTEDGYTF
TRBV20-1	NA	NA	TRBJ2-2	TGCAGTGCTAGCCCAACGGGACTCTATCCGGGGGAGCTGTTTTTT	CSASPTGLYPGELFF
TRBV29-1	NA	NA	TRBJ2-1	TGCAGCGTTGAAGATAACGGGGGATTGGGGTTCTTC	CSVEDNGGLGFF
TRBV5-1	NA	NA	TRBJ2-6	TGCGCCAGCAGCGCCACGCACCTACAGGGATCTGGGGCCAACGTCCTGACTTTC	CASSATHLQGSGANVLTF
TRBV30	few	TRBD2	TRBJ2-5	TGTGCCTGGGGTGTCGGACTAGCGGGAGAGACGGAGCAGTACTTC	CAWGVGLAGETEQYF